This TCR beta chain was observed in a study of blood T cell repertoires in COVID-19 (dated by TCRdb to 2020 to 2021). For the study in its entirety: Samples covering the acute and convalescent phases of COVID-19 were provided by collaborators in the United States, Italy and Spain. The material from the prospective study consisted of cDNA or gDNA derived from T cells, B-cell-depleted T cells, or PBMCs. Subjects who had been exposed to COVID-19, were actively infected with it, or had recovered from it provided the deeply sampled blood TCRbeta repertoires that made up the dataset. The repertoires were released in a freely available public database meant as a resource for research on the immune response to SARS-CoV-2. The samples were drawn from two sources: the first 160 participants of the ongoing ImmuneRACE study, and 950 to 1,500 subjects contributed by 6 global collaborators. A de-identified subject ID, COVID-19 status, age in years and sex were almost always included in the sample metadata. HLA class I and class II types, where available, came from metadata supplied by the sample provider rather than from assay-based typing.

The paper's findings and limits, for the study overall: The amount of clinical and demographic metadata varied by source and participant and was provided uncurated.

In the prospective study, participants were 18 to 89 years old, resided in 24 geographic areas of the United States, and were enrolled through a virtual design. Cohort assignment in the prospective study relied on participant-reported clinical history from a screening survey and a study questionnaire. Recovered participants in ImmuneRACE Cohort 3 were defined by two consecutive negative NP/OP PCR tests, clearance by a healthcare professional, or resolution of symptoms. Mobile phlebotomists in the prospective study collected whole blood, serum and a nasopharyngeal or oropharyngeal swab from every participant. Over a roughly 2-month period, participants in the prospective study had the option of providing additional blood draws and questionnaires. Before DNA extraction, blood samples from the prospective study were shipped at room temperature or frozen. Turning to this clone: The specificity of this receptor is unknown. No much larger clone exists at a distance of one base, and base qualities are not known.

The immunoSEQ Assay, a bias-controlled multiplex PCR, was used to amplify TCRbeta CDR3 regions from genomic DNA. Per the authors' processing: The number of nucleated cells in each sample was estimated by amplification of reference gene primers within the assay. To quantify the absolute abundance of each unique TCRbeta CDR3 rearrangement, sequence reads were collapsed and filtered. Productive Simpson clonality was computed per sample as the square root of Simpson's diversity index over productive rearrangements. The table was pulled from immuneACCESS by TCRdb, which kept in-frame rearrangements only. Such tables lose some clones; where checked, under half of the loss comes from unresolved V genes, and the rest has no known cause. For V, J and clone size, that table is used; D and trimming come from the DNA. Present in this sample are fewer than 300,000 clones, roughly 90% of which were seen just once. 1.1% of the sample belongs to the ten largest clones.

CDR1 and CDR2, looked up from the germline V gene (reference sequence), are GTSNPN and SVGIG. The CDR3, cysteine through phenylalanine, is 14 amino acids long. This entry keeps only the CDR3 DNA: 42 bases, framed from base 1. For this chain, trimming is 3 bases at the V end and 3 bases at the J end, and the number of junction bases without a gene match is 5. The sequence links TRBV30 to TRBJ2-7; the junction holds 10 bases that match TRBD1. Sequencing was done on a sample of PBMCs or T cells enriched from blood (not recorded which). This TCR was recovered from a young woman who had recovered from COVID-19. The nucleotide sequence is given as TGTGCCTGGAGCGCCGGGACAGGGGACTACGAGCAGTACTTC. The translation is CAWSAGTGDYEQYF.